The 5 T cell receptor beta chains below all came from one sample that was sequenced in a study of blood T cell repertoires in COVID-19. Measured with immunoSEQ multiplex PCR; TCRdb has only the in-frame clones, and not every one. The data show about 60,000 clones, approximately 84% seen once. What was sequenced was peripheral blood. The receptor source for this set is a human donor in a cohort sampled during active COVID-19.

The CDR3 sequence is CASSPGDSSSTDTQYF. CDR3 in DNA: TGTGCCAGCTCACCAGGGGACAGCTCTAGCACAGATACGCAGTATTTT. The chain employs TRBV18 and TRBJ2-3; 7 bases agree with TRBD1. Trimming at V came to 2 bases and at J to 0 bases, leaving 5 bases not matched to a gene. Germline CDR1 and CDR2: KGHSH and LQKENI. The CDR3 totals 16 residues.

This CDR3 is CASRQGYNQAQHF. CDR3 DNA: TGTGCCAGCAGACAGGGGTACAATCAAGCCCAGCATTTT. V gene TRBV6-5 combines with J gene TRBJ1-5; 7 bases are shared with TRBD1. This CDR3 comprises 13 residues. J gave up 11 bases and V 6 bases, and 10 bases lay outside the gene matches. The germline V gene encodes CDR1 MNHEY and CDR2 SVGAGI.

The chain uses TRBV28 and TRBJ1-5; no definite D call. V lost 7 bases and J 5 bases, leaving 12 bases between the germline ends. The CDR3 is made up of 13 amino acids. Germline CDR1 reads MDHEN; CDR2 reads SYDVKM. The CDR3 coding sequence is TGTGCCAGCAACGATGACTGGGATCAGCCCCAGCATTTT. It encodes CASNDDWDQPQHF.

The chain carries TRBV5-1 and TRBJ1-1; no clear D gene. Germline V gene sequence: CDR1 SGHRS, CDR2 YFSETQ. The V end was cut by 0 bases, the J end by 6 bases, with 9 bases between. The CDR3 is 13 residues long. DNA for the CDR3: TGCGCCAGCAGCTTGGTCTTGGAGTCTGAAGCTTTCTTT. Amino acids: CASSLVLESEAFF.

This clone has just a few counts. This chain links TRBV6-4 with TRBJ1-2; possibly TRBD1 for D (6 bases). Germline V gene data show CDR1 as MRHNA and CDR2 as SNTAGT. Trimming removed 4 bases at V and 7 bases at J, with 13 bases between. This CDR3 has 13 residues. CDR3 sequence: CASSGTQGSGYTF. In nucleotides, the CDR3 is TGTGCCAGCAGTGGGACCCAGGGGAGTGGCTACACCTTC.